A single sample gave rise to the 4 T cell receptor beta chains below, sequenced in a study of human T cells and chemical hapten exposure. The study used a library that attached unique molecular identifiers to individual cDNA molecules. In TCRdb, the reads were re-called with MiXCR into one record per CDR3 protein. This table has 95,000 to 150,000 distinct CDR3 sequences, approximately 9% appearing once. Unfractionated whole blood yielded total RNA. Material: whole blood. These TCRs come from a human donor in good health. Some clones in this sample may be carry-over from other donors' samples.

Ten or more counts support this clonotype. The chain recombines TRBV20-1 with TRBJ2-5; D unresolved. V lost 6 bases and J 5 bases, leaving 13 bases between the germline ends. The germline V gene encodes CDR1 DFQATT and CDR2 SNEGSKA (reference sequence). The CDR3 length is 12 residues. The CDR3 region has the DNA TGCAGTGCCTCGGACGGAAGGGAGACCCAGTACTTC. It encodes CSASDGRETQYF.

The J gene is TRBJ1-5, the V gene TRBV4-1, with D unclear. Trimming cost V 1 base and J 4 bases, with 5 bases left between them. The length of the CDR3 is 13 residues. Looked up from germline, CDR1 is MGHRA and CDR2 is YSYEKL. This CDR3 is CASSQGVNQPQHF. The DNA for the CDR3 is TGCGCCAGCAGCCAAGGAGTAAATCAGCCCCAGCATTTT.

This clonotype has ten or more counts. The chain couples TRBV7-9 to TRBJ2-5; D unresolved. The CDR3 runs 12 residues. Germline V gene data show CDR1 as SEHNR and CDR2 as FQNEAQ (reference sequence). Trimming took off 10 bases at V and 2 bases at J, with 11 bases between the two ends. DNA of the CDR3: TGTGCCACGGATCGTGTACAAGAGACCCAGTACTTC. Encoded protein: CATDRVQETQYF.

The rearrangement uses TRBV27 and TRBJ2-7, with D maybe TRBD1 (6 bases). This CDR3 contains 13 residues. CDR1 and CDR2 from the germline V gene are MNHEY and SMNVEV (reference sequence). V was pared by 5 bases and J by 2 bases, with 10 bases between. CDR3: CASSRTATYEQYF. CDR3 in DNA: TGTGCCAGCAGTCGGACAGCGACCTACGAGCAGTACTTC.